This T cell receptor beta chain is drawn from a study of blood T cell repertoires in COVID-19. As for the study in general: There were acute and convalescent COVID-19 samples, and they came from the United States, Italy and Spain. From T cells, B-cell-depleted T cells, or PBMCs came the material, which was cDNA or gDNA.

Original data processing: Reference gene primers were amplified, and this amplification served to estimate nucleated cell counts. Profiled with immunoSEQ multiplex PCR; TCRdb holds only in-frame clones, not every one. That table is the source of V, J and clone size, and D and trimming were worked out from the DNA. The data show about 120,000 clones, with just under 85% seen just once and approximately 7.6% held by the top ten. In germline, CDR1 is LGHNA, CDR2 YSLEER. The V end was cut by 4 bases, the J end by 1 base, with 7 bases between. The CDR3 length is 13 residues. The rearrangement joins TRBV4-3 to TRBJ1-1; D is ambiguous. Sequenced material: peripheral blood. This TCR was sampled from a man between 65 and 85 years old with active or convalescent COVID-19. CDR3 DNA: TGCGCCAGCAGCCTTAGATGGAACACTGAAGCTTTCTTT. This gives the protein CASSLRWNTEAFF.